This section outlines one T cell receptor (beta chain) sequence together with its context. No antigen is known for it. The library was made from cDNA and included unique molecular identifiers. Hundreds of thousands of cDNA molecules came from 1 to 10 million T cells. MiXCR, applied by TCRdb to the PCR reads, yields one record per CDR3 protein. Among a few hundred thousand distinct CDR3 sequences listed, roughly 46% were seen once. This CDR3 has 13 amino acids. This specimen belongs to a study of post-analysis software for immune sequencing data. Study-level findings and limits: Controls had lower frequencies than patients of roughly five TRBV segments, which included TRBV5-6, TRBV5-1 and TRBV20-1.

The sequenced material came from blood. The clonotype originates from a girl aged 5 to 17 with multiple sclerosis. V and J are TRBV12-3 or TRBV12-4 and TRBJ2-1; D is uncertain. The J call may be mistaken, given a closer DNA end match to TRBJ2-7. CDR3 region: CASSSLYGIEQYF. The CDR3 nucleotides are TGTGCCAGCAGTTCCCTCTACGGCATTGAGCAGTACTTC.